This paragraph reports one T cell receptor beta chain. Its antigen is unknown. A junction boundary mismatches the germline segment, possibly from a read error. The data belong to a study of T cell repertoires in ileal Crohn's disease. Findings and caveats of the study: Active smokers at surgery had more clonal expansions than non-smokers.

The CDR3 contains 18 residues. Germline CDR1 SGHDT, CDR2 YYEEEE. Eligibility required adulthood, ileal or ileocolonic Crohn's disease and indicated ileocolonic resection. Repertoires were generated with immunoSEQ multiplex PCR, while TCRdb's copy carries only in-frame clones and drops some. The sample carries under 35,000 clones, 80% recorded once. The receptor's source is an adult with Crohn's disease. The specimen was ileal tissue. The chain is built from TRBV5-6 and TRBJ2-5, with D possibly being TRBD1 or TRBD2 (6 bases each). This CDR3 is CGSSLEGRGGMFGETQYF. CDR3 in DNA: TGTGGCAGCAGCTTGGAGGGCAGGGGTGGAATGTTCGGGGAGACCCAGTACTTC.